The source of this T cell receptor beta chain is a study of OX40 agonist ivuxolimab in advanced cancers. The CDR3 sequence is 17 residues long. Germline CDR1 reads LNHNV; CDR2 reads YYDKDF (reference sequence). Between the trimmed V and J ends, which lost 5 bases and 0 bases, there was a span of 17 bases. Measured with immunoSEQ multiplex PCR; TCRdb has only the in-frame clones, and not every one. The sample holds over 50,000 clones; approximately 86% are singletons and the top ten take more than 5%. The gene calls are TRBV15 and TRBJ2-1, with D unresolved. This sequence originates from an adult with an advanced solid tumor such as melanoma, head and neck, liver or kidney cancer. Sample: CD4+ or CD8+ T cells sorted from blood, taken in a trial of the OX40 agonist ivuxolimab. CDR3 in DNA: TGTGCCACCAGCCGAAATATTGCCGTTATCTCCTACAATGAGCAGTTCTTC. Protein product: CATSRNIAVISYNEQFF.